Listed here are 28 T cell receptor beta chains from one sample, sequenced in a study of cytomegalovirus exposure and HLA in healthy donors. Assay: immunoSEQ multiplex PCR; the TCRdb copy retains only in-frame clones and omits some. This table has a few hundred thousand clones, roughly 90% appearing once. Sequences were obtained from PBMCs. All receptors come from a woman younger than 35 in good health and CMV-seronegative.

The gene calls are TRBV2 and TRBJ1-2, with a possible D match to TRBD1 (5 bases). This CDR3 spans 16 amino acids. Deletions cut 0 bases from V and 4 bases from J, with 15 bases between. Germline V gene lookup returns CDR1 SNHLY and CDR2 FYNNEI. The CDR3 loop is CASSEALGGMVYGYTF. The CDR3, as DNA: TGTGCCAGCAGTGAAGCGCTTGGGGGGATGGTCTATGGCTACACCTTC.

The chain carries TRBV30 and TRBJ1-6; D not certain. Germline assignment: CDR1 GTSNPN and CDR2 SVGIG (reference sequence). The CDR3 runs to 13 residues. V shed 2 bases and J shed 6 bases, with 8 bases lying between them. This CDR3 is CAWSTGGNSPLHF. In DNA form, the CDR3 reads TGTGCCTGGAGTACGGGAGGTAATTCACCCCTCCACTTT.

V is TRBV15 and J is TRBJ1-2; tentatively, D is TRBD1 (5 bases). The ends were cut back, 0 bases at V and 7 bases at J, with 15 bases in the middle. Germline V gene lookup returns CDR1 LNHNV and CDR2 YYDKDF (reference sequence). The CDR3 consists of 15 residues. The CDR3 nucleotides read TGTGCCACCAGCAGAGACAGGGCCGGGGGGGGTGGCTACACCTTC. Encoded protein: CATSRDRAGGGGYTF.

The chain uses TRBV19 and TRBJ2-4; TRBD1 agrees at 9 bases. In germline, CDR1 is LNHDA, CDR2 SQIVND (reference sequence). V shed 6 bases and J 15 bases; nucleotides not matched to a gene: 15. This CDR3 has 14 amino acids. CDR3 DNA: TGTGCCAGTAGCCGCCAGATATCCGGGACAGGGTGGTACTTC. This gives the protein CASSRQISGTGWYF.

This clone was seen a single time. The chain joins TRBV2 to TRBJ1-2; 7 bases match TRBD1. Germline CDR1 reads SNHLY; CDR2 reads FYNNEI. V was clipped by 10 bases and J by 0 bases; unmatched bases: 5. The CDR3 sequence is 13 residues long. In DNA form, the CDR3 reads TGTGCCATCGGACAGGAACCTAACTATGGCTACACCTTC. Translating it yields CAIGQEPNYGYTF.

CDR3 loop: CASSLVRGSTEAFF. The CDR3, as DNA: TGTGCCAGCAGTTTAGTTAGGGGGAGTACTGAAGCTTTCTTT. The genes are TRBV27 and TRBJ1-1, with D maybe TRBD1 (6 bases). In germline, CDR1 is MNHEY, CDR2 SMNVEV (reference sequence). The CDR3 covers 14 residues. V lost 2 bases, J lost 5 bases, and 12 bases lay in between.

The chain is built from TRBV4-1 and TRBJ1-6, with D perhaps TRBD1 (6 bases). Germline loops: CDR1 MGHRA, CDR2 YSYEKL. This CDR3 comprises 14 residues. V was pared by 8 bases and J by 4 bases, with 12 bases between. The CDR3 reads CASLRDNYNSPLHF. The CDR3 nucleotides are TGCGCCAGCCTTAGGGACAATTATAATTCACCCCTCCACTTT.

J is TRBJ2-1 and V is TRBV5-6, with 13 bases that match TRBD2. Trimming at V came to 2 bases and at J to 5 bases, leaving 1 base not matched to a gene. Germline CDR1 and CDR2: SGHDT and YYEEEE. The CDR3 extends over 15 amino acids. CDR3 in amino acids: CASSFGTSGNNEQFF. DNA for the CDR3: TGTGCCAGCAGCTTCGGGACTAGCGGGAACAATGAGCAGTTCTTC.

The chain recombines TRBV27 with TRBJ2-1; 11 bases agree with TRBD2. V dropped 9 bases and J dropped 8; count of bases not matched to a gene: 6. Per germline, CDR1 MNHEY and CDR2 SMNVEV (reference sequence). This CDR3 spans 13 amino acids. CDR3 in amino acids: CASRVAGGHEQFF. The CDR3 nucleotides are TGTGCCAGTAGGGTAGCGGGAGGGCATGAGCAGTTCTTC.

The chain has TRBV7-3 and TRBJ2-3; 14 bases match TRBD2. Trimming removed 3 bases from V and 6 bases from J; junction bases left unmatched: 14. CDR3 length equals 19 residues. The germline CDR1 and CDR2 sequences are SGHTA and FQGTGA. CDR3 region: CASSLGLAGVRSGFDTQYF. Here the CDR3 DNA reads TGTGCCAGCAGCTTGGGACTAGCGGGAGTCCGGTCGGGCTTTGATACGCAGTATTTT.

The chain recombines TRBV21-1 with TRBJ1-6; the listed D gene, TRBD1, was not tested against the DNA. TRBV21-1 is a recognized pseudogene. The CDR3 covers 15 residues. Here the CDR3 reads CASSKIPTGDSPLHF. DNA of the CDR3: TGTGCCAGCAGCAAAATCCCGACAGGAGATTCACCCCTCCACTTT.

The J gene is TRBJ2-1, the V gene TRBV5-1; no clear D gene. Germline CDR1 SGHRS, CDR2 YFSETQ. V dropped 4 bases and J dropped 7 bases, with 9 bases sitting between them. This CDR3 spans 12 amino acids. The CDR3 here is CASSPRSNEQFF. DNA of the CDR3: TGCGCCAGCAGCCCCAGGTCGAATGAGCAGTTCTTC. Together with reference TRBV5-1 and TRBJ2-1, the CDR3 gives the full variable domain: KAGVTQTPRYLIKTRGQQVTLSCSPISGHRSVSWYQQTPGQGLQFLFEYFSETQRNKGNFPGRFSGRQFSNSRSEMNVSTLELGDSALYLCASSPRSNEQFFGPGTRLTVL.

This clone was seen just once. The chain carries TRBV5-4 and TRBJ2-2, with D possibly TRBD2 on 5 matching bases. The CDR3 has 15 amino acids. Germline CDR1 is SGHNT and CDR2 is YYREEE (reference sequence). The V end was cut by 2 bases, the J end by 5 bases, with 13 bases between. In DNA, the CDR3 is TGTGCCAGCAGCTTAGGTGGGAGCTCGACCGGGGAGCTGTTTTTT. Its protein product is CASSLGGSSTGELFF.

CDR3 protein: CASSLTDSSNEKLFF. The DNA of the CDR3 is TGCGCCAGCAGCTTGACTGACAGTTCTAATGAAAAACTGTTTTTT. The chain joins TRBV5-1 to TRBJ1-4, with TRBD1 as a possible D gene (5 bases). CDR3 length equals 15 residues. Germline V CDR1 and CDR2: SGHRS, YFSETQ. V was pared by 1 base and J by 3 bases, with 10 bases between.

This rearrangement joins TRBV5-1 to TRBJ2-7; tentative D call: TRBD1 (6 bases). The germline V gene encodes CDR1 SGHRS and CDR2 YFSETQ. With 0 bases removed from V and 6 bases from J, the gap between germline ends came to 16 bases. The CDR3 is made up of 15 amino acids. This chain's CDR3 is CASSLAPGHRSEQYF. The CDR3 nucleotides read TGCGCCAGCAGCTTGGCCCCGGGACACCGCTCCGAGCAGTACTTC.

The sample holds a few counts of this clone. The genes are TRBV5-6 and TRBJ2-5; 7 bases are shared with TRBD1. Germline V gives CDR1 SGHDT, CDR2 YYEEEE. V was pared by 4 bases and J by 4 bases, with 4 bases of the junction left unmatched. This CDR3 has 13 residues. CDR3 sequence (DNA): TGTGCCAGCAGCAAGGGGGCGGGAGAGACCCAGTACTTC. Translation gives CASSKGAGETQYF.

Of note for this clone: The sample has other DNA sequences that encode this CDR3 too. This rearrangement joins TRBV5-6 to TRBJ1-1, with D possibly being TRBD1 (6 bases). V was clipped by 0 bases and J by 0 bases, with 9 bases between them. Looked up from germline, CDR1 is SGHDT and CDR2 is YYEEEE. The CDR3 is 15 amino acids. The CDR3 nucleotides read TGTGCCAGCAGCTTGGGTGGGACATTGAACACTGAAGCTTTCTTT. Its translation is CASSLGGTLNTEAFF.

V is TRBV27 and J is TRBJ2-1; TRBD2 matches 10 bases. Germline-derived CDR1 and CDR2 are MNHEY and SMNVEV (reference sequence). The CDR3 contains 17 residues. J was trimmed by 6 bases and V by 7 bases; bases with no gene match: 15. CDR3 amino acids: CASNPRRLAGDRNEQFF. The CDR3 DNA follows: TGTGCCAGCAATCCAAGGCGGCTAGCGGGAGACCGCAATGAGCAGTTCTTC.

The chain joins TRBV7-2 to TRBJ1-1, with a tentative D call TRBD1 (6 bases). CDR1 is SGHTA, CDR2 FQGNSA, per germline. Trimming left V 2 bases short and J 10 bases short, with 20 bases between. The length of the CDR3 is 15 residues. The CDR3 loop reads CASSLRSDSNYGAFF. In nucleotides, the CDR3 is TGTGCCAGCAGCTTAAGGTCGGACAGCAATTATGGAGCTTTCTTT.

V usage is TRBV6-1 and J usage is TRBJ1-5; 7 bases map to TRBD1. The V gene end was trimmed by 7 bases and the J gene end by 3 bases; junction bases not matched to a gene: 6. The germline gives CDR1 MNHNS, CDR2 SASEGT. CDR3 length equals 14 residues. CDR3 region: CASTQQGNNQPQHF. CDR3 coding DNA: TGTGCCAGCACTCAACAGGGGAACAATCAGCCCCAGCATTTT.

This clone was recorded only once. This chain connects TRBV27 to TRBJ2-2, with TRBD1 matching over 7 bases. The V segment lost 5 bases and the J segment 6 bases; nucleotides outside the gene matches: 12. Germline V gives CDR1 MNHEY, CDR2 SMNVEV (reference sequence). The CDR3 spans 16 residues. CDR3 amino acids: CASSRLGRQGPGELFF. DNA for the CDR3: TGTGCCAGCAGTCGCCTGGGACGACAGGGCCCCGGGGAGCTGTTTTTT.

The chain has TRBV29-1 and TRBJ2-1, with 10 bases fitting TRBD2. Germline V gene data show CDR1 as SQVTM and CDR2 as ANQGSEA. The CDR3 runs 14 residues. The junction had 4 bases not matched to a gene; V was cut back by 5 bases and J by 3 bases. In DNA, the CDR3 is TGCAGCGTTCTCGGACTAGCGGACTACAATGAGCAGTTCTTC. This encodes CSVLGLADYNEQFF.

The chain recombines TRBV7-9 with TRBJ2-3, with 10 bases fitting TRBD2. Germline CDR1 and CDR2: SEHNR and FQNEAQ (reference sequence). This CDR3 spans 15 amino acids. V dropped 3 bases and J dropped 4; count of bases not matched to a gene: 4. The CDR3: CASSLLSGRADTQYF. The CDR3 nucleotides read TGTGCCAGCAGCTTGTTAAGCGGGAGGGCAGATACGCAGTATTTT.

The chain couples TRBV28 to TRBJ2-7; possible D gene TRBD2, 5 bases. V lost 10 bases and J lost 6, with 19 bases in between. This CDR3 region has 13 residues. Germline values: CDR1 MDHEN, CDR2 SYDVKM. CDR3 nucleotides: TGTGCCACAACTCCCGGCGGGTTGTTCGAGCAGTACTTC. Protein: CATTPGGLFEQYF.

The chain employs TRBV6-4 and TRBJ1-1, with D unresolved. Germline V CDR1 and CDR2: MRHNA, SNTAGT. Between the trimmed V and J ends, which lost 6 bases and 7 bases, there was a span of 21 bases. The length of the CDR3 is 15 residues. The CDR3 loop is CASSLQAGGRNEAFF. The CDR3 DNA is TGTGCCAGCAGCCTCCAAGCGGGCGGGAGGAATGAAGCTTTCTTT.

This chain links TRBV4-1 with TRBJ2-6, with 9 bases aligning to TRBD2. V lost 3 bases and J lost 2; bases outside the gene matches: 11. There are 19 residues in the CDR3. Per the germline V gene, CDR1 is MGHRA and CDR2 is YSYEKL. The CDR3 nucleotides are TGCGCCAGCAGCCAGGTCCCTAGCGGGATTGGGCCTGGGGCCAACGTCCTGACTTTC. Translating gives CASSQVPSGIGPGANVLTF.

The rearrangement uses TRBV2 and TRBJ2-7, with no clear D. The CDR3 loop spans 16 amino acids. V was pared by 1 base and J by 1 base, with 14 bases between. Germline V gives CDR1 SNHLY, CDR2 FYNNEI. The CDR3 coding sequence is TGTGCCAGCAGTGAAGGAGGCGCTGTTGTTTCCTACGAGCAGTACTTC. It specifies CASSEGGAVVSYEQYF.

This clone was recorded only once. The V call is TRBV6-1, the J call TRBJ2-7; 8 bases fit TRBD1. V shed 7 bases and J 3 bases; nucleotides not matched to a gene: 11. This CDR3 region has 15 residues. CDR1 is MNHNS and CDR2 is SASEGT in the germline V gene. The CDR3 protein is CASKAGTGESYEQYF. The DNA for the CDR3 is TGTGCCAGCAAGGCGGGGACAGGAGAAAGCTACGAGCAGTACTTC.